This paragraph reports one TCR beta chain. This entry is derived from a study of monozygotic twins with inflammatory bowel disease. The UMIs contained a 6-nucleotide sample barcode. They were added by template switching during cDNA synthesis. TCRdb re-called the 5' RACE reads; every CDR3 protein appears as one record, without DNA. The sample yields approximately 340,000 distinct CDR3 sequences, of which the top ten take up around 2%. Per germline, CDR1 DFQATT and CDR2 SNEGSKA (reference sequence). This CDR3 region has 18 residues. The rearrangement links TRBV20-1 to TRBJ1-5; absent DNA, TCRdb's TRBD1 call cannot be checked. The source is a human donor with ulcerative colitis or Crohn's disease, or a healthy co-twin of an affected twin (not recorded which). Sequenced input: blood. The CDR3 here is CSARDLSSRVRGRQPQHF.